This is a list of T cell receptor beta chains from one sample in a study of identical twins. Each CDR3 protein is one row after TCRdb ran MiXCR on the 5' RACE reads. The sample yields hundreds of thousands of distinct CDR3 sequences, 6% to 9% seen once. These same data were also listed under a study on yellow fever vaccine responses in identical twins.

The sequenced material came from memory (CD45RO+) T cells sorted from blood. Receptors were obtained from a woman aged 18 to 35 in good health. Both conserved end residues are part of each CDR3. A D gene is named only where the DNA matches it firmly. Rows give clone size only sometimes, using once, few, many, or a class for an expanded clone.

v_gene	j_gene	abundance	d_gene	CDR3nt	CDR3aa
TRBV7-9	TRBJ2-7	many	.	TGTGCCAGCAGTTTTCGACGGACACTCTACGAGCAGTACTTC	CASSFRRTLYEQYF
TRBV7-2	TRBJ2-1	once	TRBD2	TGTGCCAGCAGCCCCGCTCTCGGGAGGGCACCAAATGAGCAGTTCTTC	CASSPALGRAPNEQFF
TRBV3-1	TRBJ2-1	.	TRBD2	TGTGCCAGCAGCCAGACTAGCGGCCACAATGAGCAGTTCTTC	CASSQTSGHNEQFF
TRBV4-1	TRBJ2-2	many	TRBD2	TGCGCCAGCAGCCAAGTAGCGGGAATAATCACCGGGGAGCTGTTTTTT	CASSQVAGIITGELFF
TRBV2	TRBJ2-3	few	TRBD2	TGTGCCTTCAGTGAACCCGGGACTAGCAAATACACAGATACGCAGTATTTT	CAFSEPGTSKYTDTQYF
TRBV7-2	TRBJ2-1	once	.	TGTGCCAGCCTAACGGGCAATGAGCAGTTCTTC	CASLTGNEQFF
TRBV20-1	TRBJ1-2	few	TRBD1	TGCAGTGCCGACTTCTTCGGGACAGCTCATCTCAAGGGCTATGGCTACACCTTC	CSADFFGTAHLKGYGYTF
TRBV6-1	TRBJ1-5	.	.	TGTGCCAGCAGCTCCTTCCGGGCCCGGCAGCCCCAGCATTTT	CASSSFRARQPQHF
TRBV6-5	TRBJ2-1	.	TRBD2	TGTGCCAGCAGTTACACAGGACTAGCGGGCGTCTCTGTCGGAGAGCAGTTCTTC	CASSYTGLAGVSVGEQFF
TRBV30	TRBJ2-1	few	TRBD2	TGTGCCTGGAAGGAGGCCGGACTAGACGCTAATGAGCAGTTCTTC	CAWKEAGLDANEQFF
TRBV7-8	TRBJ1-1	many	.	TGTGCCAGCAGCTTAGCGCTTTCTCACACTGAAGCTTTCTTT	CASSLALSHTEAFF
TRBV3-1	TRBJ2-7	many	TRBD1	TGTGCCAGCAGCCAGACAGGGGTCGAGCAGTACTTC	CASSQTGVEQYF
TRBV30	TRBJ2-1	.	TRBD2	TGTGCCTTTGGACTAGCGGCAATTTCCTACAATGAGCAGTTCTTC	CAFGLAAISYNEQFF
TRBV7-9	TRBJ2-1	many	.	TGTGCCAGCAGCCCCTGGATGCGGGGCAATGAGCAGTTCTTC	CASSPWMRGNEQFF
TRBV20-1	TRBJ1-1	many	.	TGCAGTGCTGCCCTGACAGCTTCCATGAACACTGAAGCTTTCTTT	CSAALTASMNTEAFF
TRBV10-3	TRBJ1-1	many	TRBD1	TGTGCCATCAGTGAATCAGGGGGCGGCACTGAAGCTTTCTTT	CAISESGGGTEAFF
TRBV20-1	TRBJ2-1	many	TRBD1	TGCAGTGCTAGAGTCGCCGGGACAGGGAAATCCTACAATGAGCAGTTCTTC	CSARVAGTGKSYNEQFF
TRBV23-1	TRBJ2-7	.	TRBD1	TGCGCCAGCAGCAAACCCAGACAGGGGAACTACGAGCAGTACTTC	CASSKPRQGNYEQYF
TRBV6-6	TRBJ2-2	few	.	TGTGCCAGCTGGGAAAACACCGGGGAGCTGTTTTTT	CASWENTGELFF
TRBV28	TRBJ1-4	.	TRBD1	TGTGCCAGCCACAGGGGTAATGAAAAACTGTTTTTT	CASHRGNEKLFF
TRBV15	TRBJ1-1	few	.	TGTGCCACCAGCAGAGATCGGAAGGGGACCACTGAAGCTTTCTTT	CATSRDRKGTTEAFF
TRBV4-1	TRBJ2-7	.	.	TGCGCCAGCAGCCACGCTTTCCTTGACAGCGCCTACGAGCAGTACTTC	CASSHAFLDSAYEQYF
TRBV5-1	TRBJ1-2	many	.	TGCGCCAGCAGCTTGGACACAGTGCTAAACTATGGCTACACCTTC	CASSLDTVLNYGYTF
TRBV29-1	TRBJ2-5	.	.	TGCAGCGTTGATAGGGTAGGGGTACAAGAGACCCAGTACTTC	CSVDRVGVQETQYF
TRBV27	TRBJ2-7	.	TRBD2	TGTGCCAGCAGTCGATCGAGCGGGAGGGTAGGCTACGAGCAGTACTTC	CASSRSSGRVGYEQYF
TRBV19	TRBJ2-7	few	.	TGTGCCAGTAGTATGCGGGGGCTCGAGCAGTACTTC	CASSMRGLEQYF
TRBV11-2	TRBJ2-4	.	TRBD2	TGTGCCAGCAGCTTAGTCAGGGCTAGCGGAGACATTCAGTACTTC	CASSLVRASGDIQYF
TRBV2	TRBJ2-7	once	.	TGTGCCAGCATGATTAGCGACGAGCAGTACTTC	CASMISDEQYF
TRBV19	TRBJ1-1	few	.	TGTGCCAGTAGTATCGGGACGGACAGCCGAATTAAGGAATTCGCTGAAGCTTTCTTT	CASSIGTDSRIKEFAEAFF
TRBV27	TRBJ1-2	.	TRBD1	TGTGCCAGCAGTTTCCGGACAGGGGGCAACTATTACTATGGCTACACCTTC	CASSFRTGGNYYYGYTF
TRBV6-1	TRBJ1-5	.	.	TGTGCCAGCAGACGGACAGGCAATCAGCCCCAGCATTTT	CASRRTGNQPQHF
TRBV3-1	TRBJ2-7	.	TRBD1	TGTGCCAGCAAGGGACAGGGGAGCTCCTACGAGCAGTACTTC	CASKGQGSSYEQYF
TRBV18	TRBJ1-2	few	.	TGTGCCAGCTCACCAACCATAGACAGTTCCTATGGCTACACCTTC	CASSPTIDSSYGYTF
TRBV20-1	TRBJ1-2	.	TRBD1	TGCAGTGCTAGAGATTATGATAACAGGGGTGGCGGCTACACCTTC	CSARDYDNRGGGYTF
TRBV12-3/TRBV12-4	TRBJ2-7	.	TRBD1	TGTGCCAGCAGTTTATCCGGGACAGGACTCAACGAGCAGTACTTC	CASSLSGTGLNEQYF
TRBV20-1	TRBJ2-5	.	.	TGCAGTGCTAGACCATCGGAACAGGGTTGGGGACAAGAGACCCAGTACTTC	CSARPSEQGWGQETQYF
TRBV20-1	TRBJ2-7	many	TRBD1	TGCAGTGCCGGGGACAGCTACGAGCAGTACTTC	CSAGDSYEQYF